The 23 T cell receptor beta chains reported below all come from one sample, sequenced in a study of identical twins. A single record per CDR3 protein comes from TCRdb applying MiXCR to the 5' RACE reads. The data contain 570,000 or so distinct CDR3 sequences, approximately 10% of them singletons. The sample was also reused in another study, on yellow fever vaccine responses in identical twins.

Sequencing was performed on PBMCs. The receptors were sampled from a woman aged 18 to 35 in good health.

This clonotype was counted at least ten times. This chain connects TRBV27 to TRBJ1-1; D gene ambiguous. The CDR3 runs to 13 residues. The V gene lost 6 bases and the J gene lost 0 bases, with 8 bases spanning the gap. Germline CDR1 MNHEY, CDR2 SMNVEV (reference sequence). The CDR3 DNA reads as TGTGCCAGCAGGGTTATGGTGAACACTGAAGCTTTCTTT. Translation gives CASRVMVNTEAFF.

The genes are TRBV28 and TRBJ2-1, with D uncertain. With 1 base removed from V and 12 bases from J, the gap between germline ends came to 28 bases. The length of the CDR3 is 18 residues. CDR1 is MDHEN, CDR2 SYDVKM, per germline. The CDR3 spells CASSLSPGVGYEYWGQFF. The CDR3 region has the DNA TGTGCCAGCAGTTTATCGCCGGGTGTGGGCTATGAATATTGGGGGCAGTTCTTC.

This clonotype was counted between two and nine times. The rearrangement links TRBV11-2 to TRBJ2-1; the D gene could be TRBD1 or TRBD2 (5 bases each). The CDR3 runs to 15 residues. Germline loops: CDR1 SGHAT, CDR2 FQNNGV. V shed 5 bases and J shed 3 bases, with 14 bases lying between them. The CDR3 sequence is CASSPPGRHYNEQFF. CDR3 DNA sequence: TGTGCCAGCAGCCCGCCGGGGCGCCACTACAATGAGCAGTTCTTC.

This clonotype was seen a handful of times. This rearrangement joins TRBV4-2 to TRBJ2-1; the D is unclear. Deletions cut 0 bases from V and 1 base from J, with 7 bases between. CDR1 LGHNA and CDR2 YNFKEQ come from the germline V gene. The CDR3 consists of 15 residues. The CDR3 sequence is CASSQEWGSYNEQFF. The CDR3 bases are TGTGCCAGCAGCCAAGAATGGGGATCCTACAATGAGCAGTTCTTC.

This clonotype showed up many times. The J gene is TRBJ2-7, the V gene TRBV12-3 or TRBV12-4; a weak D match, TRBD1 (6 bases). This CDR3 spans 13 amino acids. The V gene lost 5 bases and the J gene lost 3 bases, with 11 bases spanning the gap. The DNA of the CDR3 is TGTGCCAGCAGTATAGGACAGAGCTACGAGCAGTACTTC. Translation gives CASSIGQSYEQYF.

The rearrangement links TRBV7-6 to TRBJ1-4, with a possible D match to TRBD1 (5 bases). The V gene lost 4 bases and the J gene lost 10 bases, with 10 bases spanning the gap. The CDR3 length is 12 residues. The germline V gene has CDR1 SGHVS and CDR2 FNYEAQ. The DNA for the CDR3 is TGTGCCAGCAGCTCTTATAGGGGAAAACTGTTTTTT. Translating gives CASSSYRGKLFF.

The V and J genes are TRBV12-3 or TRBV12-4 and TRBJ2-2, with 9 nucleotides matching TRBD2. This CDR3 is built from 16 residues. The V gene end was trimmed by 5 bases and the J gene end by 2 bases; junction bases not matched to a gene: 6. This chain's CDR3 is CASSRRTSVNTGELFF. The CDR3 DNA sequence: TGTGCCAGCAGTCGTCGGACTAGCGTTAACACCGGGGAGCTGTTTTTT.

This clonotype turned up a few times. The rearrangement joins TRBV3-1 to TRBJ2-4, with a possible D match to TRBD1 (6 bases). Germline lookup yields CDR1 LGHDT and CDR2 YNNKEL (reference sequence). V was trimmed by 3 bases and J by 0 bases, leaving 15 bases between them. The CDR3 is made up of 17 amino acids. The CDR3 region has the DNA TGTGCCAGCAGCCATTATATCCCAGGGGTAGCCAAAAACATTCAGTACTTC. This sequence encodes CASSHYIPGVAKNIQYF. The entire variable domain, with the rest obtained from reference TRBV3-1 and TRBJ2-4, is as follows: DTAVSQTPKYLVTQMGNDKSIKCEQNLGHDTMYWYKQDSKKFLKIMFSYNNKELIINETVPNRFSPKSPDKAHLNLHINSLELGDSAVYFCASSHYIPGVAKNIQYFGAGTRLSVL.

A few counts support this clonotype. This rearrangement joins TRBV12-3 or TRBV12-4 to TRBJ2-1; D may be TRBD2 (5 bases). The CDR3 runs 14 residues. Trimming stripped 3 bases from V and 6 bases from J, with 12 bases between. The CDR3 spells CASSFLKAVNEQFF. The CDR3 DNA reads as TGTGCCAGCAGTTTCCTCAAAGCGGTCAATGAGCAGTTCTTC.

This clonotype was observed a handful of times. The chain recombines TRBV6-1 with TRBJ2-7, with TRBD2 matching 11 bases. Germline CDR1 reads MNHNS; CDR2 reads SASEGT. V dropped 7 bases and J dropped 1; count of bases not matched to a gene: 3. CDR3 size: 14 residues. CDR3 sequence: CASTRLAGSYEQYF. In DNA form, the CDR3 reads TGTGCCAGCACCAGACTAGCGGGATCCTACGAGCAGTACTTC.

The DNA of the CDR3 is TGTGCCAGCTCACAGGTTCCAAGCTCCTACGAGCAGTACTTC. This codes for CASSQVPSSYEQYF. The chain recombines TRBV18 with TRBJ2-7; D unresolved. V gave up 4 bases and J gave up 0 bases, with 10 bases separating them. The CDR3 extends over 14 amino acids. The germline V gene has CDR1 KGHSH and CDR2 LQKENI.

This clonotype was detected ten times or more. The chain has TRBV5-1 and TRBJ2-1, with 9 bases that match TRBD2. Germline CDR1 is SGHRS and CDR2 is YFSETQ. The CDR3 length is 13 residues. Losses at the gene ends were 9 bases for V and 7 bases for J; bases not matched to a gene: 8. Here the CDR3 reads CAIKLAGRNEQFF. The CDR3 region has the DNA TGCGCCATCAAACTAGCGGGCCGGAATGAGCAGTTCTTC.

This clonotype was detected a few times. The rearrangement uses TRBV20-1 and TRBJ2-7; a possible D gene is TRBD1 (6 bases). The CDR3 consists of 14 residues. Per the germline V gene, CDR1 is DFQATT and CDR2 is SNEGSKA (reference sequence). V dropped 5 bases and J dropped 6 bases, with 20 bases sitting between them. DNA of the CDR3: TGCAGTGCTTCGCGGCCCCCAGGGGTTTCCGAGCAGTACTTC. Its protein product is CSASRPPGVSEQYF.

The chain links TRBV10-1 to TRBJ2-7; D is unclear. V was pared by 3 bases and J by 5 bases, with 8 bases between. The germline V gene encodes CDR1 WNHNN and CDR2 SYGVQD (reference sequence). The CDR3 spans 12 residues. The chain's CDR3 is CASSDIGHEQYF. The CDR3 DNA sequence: TGCGCCAGCAGTGATATAGGCCACGAGCAGTACTTC.

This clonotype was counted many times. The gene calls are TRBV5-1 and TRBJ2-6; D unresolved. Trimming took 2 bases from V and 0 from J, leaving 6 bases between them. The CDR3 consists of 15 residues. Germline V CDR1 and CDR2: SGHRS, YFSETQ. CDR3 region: CASSFSSSGANVLTF. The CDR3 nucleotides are TGCGCCAGCAGCTTTAGCAGCTCTGGGGCCAACGTCCTGACTTTC.

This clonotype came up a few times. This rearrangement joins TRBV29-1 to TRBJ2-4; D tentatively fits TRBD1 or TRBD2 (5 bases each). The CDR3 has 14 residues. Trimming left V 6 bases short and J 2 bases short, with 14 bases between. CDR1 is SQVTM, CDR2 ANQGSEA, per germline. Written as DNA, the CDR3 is TGCAGCGTCCGAAACGGGGCTTCCAAAAACATTCAGTACTTC. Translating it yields CSVRNGASKNIQYF. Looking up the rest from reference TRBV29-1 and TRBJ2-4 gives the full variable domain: SAVISQKPSRDICQRGTSLTIQCQVDSQVTMMFWYRQQPGQSLTLIATANQGSEATYESGFVIDKFPISRPNLTFSTLTVSNMSPEDSSIYLCSVRNGASKNIQYFGAGTRLSVL.

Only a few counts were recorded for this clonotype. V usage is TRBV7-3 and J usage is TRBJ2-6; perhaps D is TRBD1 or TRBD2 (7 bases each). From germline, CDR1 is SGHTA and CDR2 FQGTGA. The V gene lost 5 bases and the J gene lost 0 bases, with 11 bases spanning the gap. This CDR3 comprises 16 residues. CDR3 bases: TGTGCCAGCAGCACCAGGGGGGGCTCTGGGGCCAACGTCCTGACTTTC. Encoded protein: CASSTRGGSGANVLTF.

DNA for the CDR3: TGTGCCAGCACCGACCATGCTTACGAGCAGTACTTC. Residues: CASTDHAYEQYF. V and J are TRBV25-1 and TRBJ2-7; no clear D. The CDR3 covers 12 residues. V dropped 7 bases and J dropped 4 bases, with 11 bases sitting between them. CDR1 and CDR2 from the germline V gene are MGHDK and SYGVNS.

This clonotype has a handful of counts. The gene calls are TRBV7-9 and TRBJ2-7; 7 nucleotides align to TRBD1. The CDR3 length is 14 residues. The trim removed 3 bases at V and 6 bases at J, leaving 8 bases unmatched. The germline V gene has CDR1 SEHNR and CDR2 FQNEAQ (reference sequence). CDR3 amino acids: CASSFEGAVREQYF. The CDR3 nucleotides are TGTGCCAGCAGCTTCGAGGGGGCAGTTCGCGAGCAGTACTTC.

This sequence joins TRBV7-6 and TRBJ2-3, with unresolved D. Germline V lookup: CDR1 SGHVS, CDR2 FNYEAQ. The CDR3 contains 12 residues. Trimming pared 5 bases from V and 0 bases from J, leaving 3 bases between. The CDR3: CASSDSTDTQYF. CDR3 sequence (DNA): TGTGCCAGCAGCGACAGCACAGATACGCAGTATTTT.

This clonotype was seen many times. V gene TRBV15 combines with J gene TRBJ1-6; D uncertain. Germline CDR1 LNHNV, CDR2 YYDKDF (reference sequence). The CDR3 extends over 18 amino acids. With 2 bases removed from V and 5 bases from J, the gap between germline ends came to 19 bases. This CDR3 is CATSRSINRRRDNSPLHF. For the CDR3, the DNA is TGTGCCACCAGCAGATCGATTAATAGGAGACGGGATAATTCACCCCTCCACTTT.

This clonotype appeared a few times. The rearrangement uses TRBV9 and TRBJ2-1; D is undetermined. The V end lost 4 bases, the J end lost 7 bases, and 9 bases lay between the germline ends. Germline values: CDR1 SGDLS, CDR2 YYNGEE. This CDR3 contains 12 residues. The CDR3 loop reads CASSTGSNEQFF. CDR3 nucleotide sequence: TGTGCCAGCAGCACCGGATCGAATGAGCAGTTCTTC. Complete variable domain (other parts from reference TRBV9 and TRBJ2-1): DSGVTQTPKHLITATGQRVTLRCSPRSGDLSVYWYQQSLDQGLQFLIQYYNGEERAKGNILERFSAQQFPDLHSELNLSSLELGDSALYFCASSTGSNEQFFGPGTRLTVL.

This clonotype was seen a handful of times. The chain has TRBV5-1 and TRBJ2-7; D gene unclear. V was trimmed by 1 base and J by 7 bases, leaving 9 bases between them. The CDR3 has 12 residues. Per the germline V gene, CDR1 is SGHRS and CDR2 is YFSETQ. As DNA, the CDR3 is TGCGCCAGCAGCTTGCGGTCATGGGAGCAGTACTTC. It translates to CASSLRSWEQYF.